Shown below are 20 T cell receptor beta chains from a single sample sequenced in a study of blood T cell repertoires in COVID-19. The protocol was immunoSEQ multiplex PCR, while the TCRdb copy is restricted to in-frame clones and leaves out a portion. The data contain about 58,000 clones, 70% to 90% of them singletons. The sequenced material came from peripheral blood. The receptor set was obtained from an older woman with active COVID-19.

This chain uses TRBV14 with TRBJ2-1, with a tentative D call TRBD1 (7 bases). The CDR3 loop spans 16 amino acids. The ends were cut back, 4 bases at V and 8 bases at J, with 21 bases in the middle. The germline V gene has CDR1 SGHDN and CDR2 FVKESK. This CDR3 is CASSRGFRGVFDEQFF. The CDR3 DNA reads TGTGCCAGCAGCCGCGGTTTCAGGGGGGTTTTTGATGAGCAGTTCTTC.

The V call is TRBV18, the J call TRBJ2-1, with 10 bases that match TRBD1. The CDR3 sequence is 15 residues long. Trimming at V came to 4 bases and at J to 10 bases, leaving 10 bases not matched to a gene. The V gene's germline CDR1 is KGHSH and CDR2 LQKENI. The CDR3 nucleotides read TGTGCCAGCTCACTGTCCGGGACAGGGGACGGGGAGCAGTTCTTC. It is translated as CASSLSGTGDGEQFF. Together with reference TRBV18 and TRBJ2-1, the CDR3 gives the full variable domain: NAGVMQNPRHLVRRRGQEARLRCSPMKGHSHVYWYRQLPEEGLKFMVYLQKENIIDESGMPKERFSAEFPKEGPSILRIQQVVRGDSAAYFCASSLSGTGDGEQFFGPGTRLTVL.

CDR3 sequence reads: CASIRDISGEGSNSPLHF. The DNA of the CDR3 is TGTGCCAGTATCCGGGACATTAGCGGGGAGGGATCCAATTCACCCCTCCACTTT. The chain couples TRBV19 to TRBJ1-6; possible D gene TRBD1, 6 bases. The CDR3 is 18 residues long. CDR1 LNHDA and CDR2 SQIVND come from the germline V gene (reference sequence). Trimming took 7 bases from V and 7 from J, leaving 26 bases between them. Using reference TRBV19 and TRBJ1-6 for the parts outside the CDR3, the full variable domain is DGGITQSPKYLFRKEGQNVTLSCEQNLNHDAMYWYRQDPGQGLRLIYYSQIVNDFQKGDIAEGYSVSREKKESFPLTVTSAQKNPTAFYLCASIRDISGEGSNSPLHFGNGTRLTVT.

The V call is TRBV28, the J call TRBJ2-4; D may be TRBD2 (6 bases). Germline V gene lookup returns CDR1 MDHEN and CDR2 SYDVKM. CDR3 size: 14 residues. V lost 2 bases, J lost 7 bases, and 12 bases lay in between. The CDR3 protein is CASSLRDSGNIQYF. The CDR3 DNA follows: TGTGCCAGCAGTTTAAGGGACTCAGGTAACATTCAGTACTTC.

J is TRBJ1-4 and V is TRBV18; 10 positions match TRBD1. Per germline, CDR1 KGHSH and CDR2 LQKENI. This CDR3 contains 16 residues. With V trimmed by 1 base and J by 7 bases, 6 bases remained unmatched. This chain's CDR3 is CASSPQTGQGSEKLFF. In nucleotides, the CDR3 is TGTGCCAGCTCACCACAAACGGGACAGGGGAGTGAAAAACTGTTTTTT.

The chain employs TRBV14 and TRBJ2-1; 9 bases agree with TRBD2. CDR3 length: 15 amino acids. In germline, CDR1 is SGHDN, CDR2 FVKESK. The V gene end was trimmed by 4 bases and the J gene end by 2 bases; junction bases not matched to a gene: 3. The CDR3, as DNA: TGTGCCAGCAGCCTCCGACTAGCGGCCTACAATGAGCAGTTCTTC. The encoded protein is CASSLRLAAYNEQFF.

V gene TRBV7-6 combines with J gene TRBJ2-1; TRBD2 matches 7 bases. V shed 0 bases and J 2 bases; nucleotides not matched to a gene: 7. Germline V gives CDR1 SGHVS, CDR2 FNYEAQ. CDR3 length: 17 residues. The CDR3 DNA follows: TGTGCCAGCAGCTTAGCGATTGCGGGAGTGACCTACAATGAGCAGTTCTTC. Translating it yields CASSLAIAGVTYNEQFF.

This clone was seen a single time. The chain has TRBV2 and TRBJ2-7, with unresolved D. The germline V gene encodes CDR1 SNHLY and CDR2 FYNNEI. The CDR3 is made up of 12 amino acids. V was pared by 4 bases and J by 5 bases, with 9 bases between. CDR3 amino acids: CASSADRDEQYF. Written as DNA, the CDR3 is TGTGCCAGCAGTGCCGACCGGGACGAGCAGTACTTC.

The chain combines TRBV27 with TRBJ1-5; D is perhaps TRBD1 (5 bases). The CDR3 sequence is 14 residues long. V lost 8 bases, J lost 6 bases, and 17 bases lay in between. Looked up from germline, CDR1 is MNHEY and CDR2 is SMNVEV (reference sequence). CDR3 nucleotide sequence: TGTGCCAGCTCAGACAGCGTTTTCGGTCAGCCCCAGCATTTT. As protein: CASSDSVFGQPQHF.

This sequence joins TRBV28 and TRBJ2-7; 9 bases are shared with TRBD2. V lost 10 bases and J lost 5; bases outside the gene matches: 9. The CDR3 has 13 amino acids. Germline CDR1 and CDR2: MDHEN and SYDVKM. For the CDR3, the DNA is TGTGCCACCTCGGCGGGAGGGTCCAACGAGCAGTACTTC. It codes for CATSAGGSNEQYF.

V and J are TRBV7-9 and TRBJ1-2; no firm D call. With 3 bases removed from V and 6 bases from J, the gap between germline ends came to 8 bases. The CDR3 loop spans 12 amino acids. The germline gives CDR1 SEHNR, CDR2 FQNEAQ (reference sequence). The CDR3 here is CASSFSVDGYTF. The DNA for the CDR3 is TGTGCCAGCAGCTTCTCAGTGGATGGCTACACCTTC. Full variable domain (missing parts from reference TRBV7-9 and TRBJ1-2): DTGVSQNPRHKITKRGQNVTFRCDPISEHNRLYWYRQTLGQGPEFLTYFQNEAQLEKSRLLSDRFSAERPKGSFSTLEIQRTEQGDSAMYLCASSFSVDGYTFGSGTRLTVV.

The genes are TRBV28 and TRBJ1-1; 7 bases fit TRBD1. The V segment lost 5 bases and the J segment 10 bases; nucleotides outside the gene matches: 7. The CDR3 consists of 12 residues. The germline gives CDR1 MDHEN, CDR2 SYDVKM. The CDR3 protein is CASSLRQGGAFF. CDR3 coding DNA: TGTGCCAGCAGTCTCAGACAGGGCGGAGCTTTCTTT.

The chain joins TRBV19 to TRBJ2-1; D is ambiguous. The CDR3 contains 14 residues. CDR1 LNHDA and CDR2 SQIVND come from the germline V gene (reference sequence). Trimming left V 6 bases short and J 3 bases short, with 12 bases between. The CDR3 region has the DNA TGTGCCAGTAGCCTAGGTGAGGTCTACAATGAGCAGTTCTTC. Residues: CASSLGEVYNEQFF.

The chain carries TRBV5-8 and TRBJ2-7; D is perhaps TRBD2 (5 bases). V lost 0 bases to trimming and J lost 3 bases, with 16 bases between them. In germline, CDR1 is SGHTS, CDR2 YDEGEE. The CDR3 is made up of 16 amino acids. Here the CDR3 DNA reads TGTGCCAGCAGCTTGGAGAGTAGCGAGGGTTTCTACGAGCAGTACTTC. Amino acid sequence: CASSLESSEGFYEQYF.

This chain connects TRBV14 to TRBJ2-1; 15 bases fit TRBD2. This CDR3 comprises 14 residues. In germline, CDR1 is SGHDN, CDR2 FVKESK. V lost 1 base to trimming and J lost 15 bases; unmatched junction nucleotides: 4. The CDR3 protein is CASSQGTSGRARFF. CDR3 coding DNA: TGTGCCAGCAGCCAAGGGACTAGCGGGAGGGCAAGGTTCTTC.

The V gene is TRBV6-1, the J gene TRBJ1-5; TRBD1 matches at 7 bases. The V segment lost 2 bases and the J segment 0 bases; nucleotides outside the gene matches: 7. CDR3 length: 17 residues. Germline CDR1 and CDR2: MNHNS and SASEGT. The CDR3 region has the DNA TGTGCCAGCAGTGAATACGTCGGGACAGATAGCAATCAGCCCCAGCATTTT. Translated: CASSEYVGTDSNQPQHF.

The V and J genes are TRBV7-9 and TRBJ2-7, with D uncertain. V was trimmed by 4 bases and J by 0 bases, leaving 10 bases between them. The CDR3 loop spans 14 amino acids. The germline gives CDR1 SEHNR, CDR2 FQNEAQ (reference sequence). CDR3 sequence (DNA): TGTGCCAGCAGCTCTACGACTTCCTCCTACGAGCAGTACTTC. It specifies CASSSTTSSYEQYF.

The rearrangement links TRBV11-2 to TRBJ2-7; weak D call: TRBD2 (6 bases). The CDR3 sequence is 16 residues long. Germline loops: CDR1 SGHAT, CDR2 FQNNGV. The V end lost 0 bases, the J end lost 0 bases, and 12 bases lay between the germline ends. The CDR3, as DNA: TGTGCCAGCAGCTTAGATAGCGGTACTAGCTCCTACGAGCAGTACTTC. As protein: CASSLDSGTSSYEQYF.

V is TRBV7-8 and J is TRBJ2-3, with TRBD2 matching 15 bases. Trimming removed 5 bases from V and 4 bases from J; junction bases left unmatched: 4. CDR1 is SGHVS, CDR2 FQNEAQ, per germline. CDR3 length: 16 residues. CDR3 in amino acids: CASSPRTSGRADTQYF. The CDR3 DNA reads TGTGCCAGCAGCCCCCGGACTAGCGGGAGGGCAGATACGCAGTATTTT.

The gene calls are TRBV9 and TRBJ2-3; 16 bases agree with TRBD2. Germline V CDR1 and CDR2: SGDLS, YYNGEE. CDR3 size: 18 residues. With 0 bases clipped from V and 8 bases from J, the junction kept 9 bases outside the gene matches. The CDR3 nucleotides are TGTGCCAGCAGCGTAGCGGGACTAGCGGGAGGGCAGTTGGGTACGCAGTATTTT. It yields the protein CASSVAGLAGGQLGTQYF.